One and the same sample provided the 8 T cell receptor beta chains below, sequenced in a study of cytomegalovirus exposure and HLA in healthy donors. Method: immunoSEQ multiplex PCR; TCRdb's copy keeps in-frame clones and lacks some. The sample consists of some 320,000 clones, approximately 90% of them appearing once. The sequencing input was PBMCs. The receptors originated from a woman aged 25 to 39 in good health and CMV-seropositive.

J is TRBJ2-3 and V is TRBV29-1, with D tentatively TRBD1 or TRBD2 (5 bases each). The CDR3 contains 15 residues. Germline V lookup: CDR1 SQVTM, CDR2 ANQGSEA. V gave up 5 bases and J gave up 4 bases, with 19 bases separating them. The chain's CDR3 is CSVSSASRGADTQYF. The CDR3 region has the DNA TGCAGCGTTAGTTCGGCCTCCCGAGGGGCAGATACGCAGTATTTT.

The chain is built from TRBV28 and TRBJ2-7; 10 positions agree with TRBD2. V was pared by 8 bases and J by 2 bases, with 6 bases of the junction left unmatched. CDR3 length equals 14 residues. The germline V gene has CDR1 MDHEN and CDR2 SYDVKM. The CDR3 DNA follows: TGTGCCAGCTGGACTAGCGGATATCCCTACGAGCAGTACTTC. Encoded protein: CASWTSGYPYEQYF. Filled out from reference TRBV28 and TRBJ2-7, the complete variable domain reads DVKVTQSSRYLVKRTGEKVFLECVQDMDHENMFWYRQDPGLGLRLIYFSYDVKMKEKGDIPEGYSVSREKKERFSLILESASTNQTSMYLCASWTSGYPYEQYFGPGTRLTVT.

CDR3 nucleotides: TGTGCCAGCAGCTTGGTAGCGGCAAACTACACCTTC. Amino acid sequence: CASSLVAANYTF. The chain employs TRBV5-4 and TRBJ1-2; no reliable D call. Germline CDR1 reads SGHNT; CDR2 reads YYREEE (reference sequence). CDR3 length equals 12 residues. Trimming shortened V by 0 bases and J by 10 bases, and 10 bases separated the two germline ends.

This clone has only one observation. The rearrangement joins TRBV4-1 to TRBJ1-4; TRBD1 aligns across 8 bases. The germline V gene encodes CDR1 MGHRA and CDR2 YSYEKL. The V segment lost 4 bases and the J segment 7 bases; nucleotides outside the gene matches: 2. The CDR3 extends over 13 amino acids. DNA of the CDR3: TGCGCCAGCAGCCGCGGGACAGGTGAAAAACTGTTTTTT. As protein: CASSRGTGEKLFF.

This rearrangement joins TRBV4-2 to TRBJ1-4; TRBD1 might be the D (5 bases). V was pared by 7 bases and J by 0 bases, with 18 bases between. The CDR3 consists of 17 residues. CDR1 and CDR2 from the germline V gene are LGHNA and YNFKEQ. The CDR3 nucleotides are TGTGCCAGCACCGGGTCCGGGACTGAATCAACTAATGAAAAACTGTTTTTT. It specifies CASTGSGTESTNEKLFF.

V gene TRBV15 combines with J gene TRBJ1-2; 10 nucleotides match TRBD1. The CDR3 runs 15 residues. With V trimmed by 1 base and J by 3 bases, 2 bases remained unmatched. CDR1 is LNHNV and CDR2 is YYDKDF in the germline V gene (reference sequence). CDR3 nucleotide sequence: TGTGCCACCAGCAGAGGGGACAGGGGAGACTATGGCTACACCTTC. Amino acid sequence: CATSRGDRGDYGYTF.

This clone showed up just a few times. CDR3 nucleotide sequence: TGTGCCAGCAGCGCCGGGACAGGGGTTAGGGGCACTGAAGCTTTCTTT. Translation: CASSAGTGVRGTEAFF. J is TRBJ1-1 and V is TRBV9; 10 bases agree with TRBD1. V trimming: 3 bases; J trimming: 4 bases; junction bases outside the gene matches: 9. In germline, CDR1 is SGDLS, CDR2 YYNGEE. The CDR3 has 16 residues.

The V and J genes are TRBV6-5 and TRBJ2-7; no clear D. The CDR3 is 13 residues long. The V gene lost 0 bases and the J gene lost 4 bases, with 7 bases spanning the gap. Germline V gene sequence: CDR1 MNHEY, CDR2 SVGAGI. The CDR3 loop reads CASSYSTRYEQYF. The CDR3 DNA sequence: TGTGCCAGCAGTTACTCGACACGGTACGAGCAGTACTTC.